The sequence of this T cell receptor (beta chain) was determined in a study of cytomegalovirus exposure and HLA in healthy donors. Study-level findings and limits: HLA alleles were associated with 16,000 or so TCR beta sequences in a later analysis at 0.05 false discovery rate. The authors later found most CMV-associated TCR beta chains appeared HLA-restricted.

This CDR3 is built from 13 residues. The V end was cut by 6 bases, the J end by 4 bases, with 11 bases between. Germline V gene data show CDR1 as MNHNY and CDR2 as SVGAGI (reference sequence). Amplification used 60 Vbeta primers and 13 Jbeta primers. Here immunoSEQ multiplex PCR was the method, and the copy in TCRdb shows in-frame clones only, minus some. The sample holds 130,000 to 150,000 clones, around 86% seen once. The sample holds a few counts of this clone. The antigen remains unidentified. The V gene is TRBV6-6, the J gene TRBJ2-3, with D maybe TRBD2 (5 bases). Sequencing was carried out using PBMCs. This sequence was found in a woman in her twenties or thirties in good health and CMV-seronegative. CDR3: CASREVNSDTQYF. The CDR3 DNA reads TGTGCCAGCAGGGAGGTTAATTCAGATACGCAGTATTTT.